This TCR beta chain comes out of a study of patients and donors after allogeneic stem cell transplantation. From the RT-PCR reads, TCRdb called clonotypes with MiXCR, one entry per CDR3 protein. Of about a million distinct CDR3 sequences in the sample, roughly 17% were seen once. The CDR3 extends over 16 amino acids. Looked up from germline, CDR1 is SGHRS and CDR2 is YFSETQ. Trimming stripped 5 bases from V and 4 bases from J, with 21 bases between. The sequencing sample was made of blood, either unsorted or a sorted T cell fraction (not recorded which). This rearrangement joins TRBV5-1 to TRBJ1-2; no clear D. This clonotype originated in a human donor who was either an allogeneic HSCT recipient or a stem cell or donor lymphocyte infusion donor (not recorded which). It is not recorded whose cells these are; they may come from a transplant donor. The CDR3 loop reads CASRLIPSEGVYGYTF. Here the CDR3 DNA reads TGCGCCAGCAGACTAATCCCCAGCGAGGGAGTCTATGGCTACACCTTC.